This T cell receptor (beta chain) was sequenced during a study of shared T cell receptors in the human thymus. Germline V CDR1 and CDR2: LGHNA, YSLEER. Germline trimming cut 1 base from V and 2 bases from J; bases unmatched to any gene: 11. The CDR3 totals 18 residues. Clones were sequenced by immunoSEQ multiplex PCR, and TCRdb holds only the in-frame ones, with some missing. The profile covers fewer than 700,000 clones, with roughly 90% appearing a single time and about 0.01% taken by the ten largest. The same sample was also studied in work on human thymus T cells. As reported in that work: Thymus tissue for the work was resected from patients undergoing corrective heart surgery.

This TCR was sampled from a boy in the first two years of life with a congenital heart defect. Sequencing was done on a sample of thymocytes. The chain combines TRBV4-3 with TRBJ2-1, with 7 bases that match TRBD1. In DNA, the CDR3 is TGCGCCAGCAGCCAAGTTGGCGGACAGGAGTCCCCCTACAATGAGCAGTTCTTC. It translates to CASSQVGGQESPYNEQFF.